The TCR beta chain described here comes from a study of control samples from healthy donors and cancer patients. Data came from immunoSEQ multiplex PCR; TCRdb stores just in-frame clones and leaves some out. Of under 65,000 clones listed, around 85% are singletons. The CDR3 has 15 residues. V trimming: 4 bases; J trimming: 7 bases; junction bases outside the gene matches: 11. Germline V gene data show CDR1 as MGHRA and CDR2 as YSYEKL. The specimen was PBMCs. The clonotype originates from a woman aged 45-65 years with lung cancer. V gene TRBV4-1 combines with J gene TRBJ2-7, with 9 nucleotides matching TRBD2. The CDR3 DNA reads as TGCGCCAGCAGCCGGGCGGGGGGGTTAGGAGAAGAGCAGTACTTC. It translates to CASSRAGGLGEEQYF.